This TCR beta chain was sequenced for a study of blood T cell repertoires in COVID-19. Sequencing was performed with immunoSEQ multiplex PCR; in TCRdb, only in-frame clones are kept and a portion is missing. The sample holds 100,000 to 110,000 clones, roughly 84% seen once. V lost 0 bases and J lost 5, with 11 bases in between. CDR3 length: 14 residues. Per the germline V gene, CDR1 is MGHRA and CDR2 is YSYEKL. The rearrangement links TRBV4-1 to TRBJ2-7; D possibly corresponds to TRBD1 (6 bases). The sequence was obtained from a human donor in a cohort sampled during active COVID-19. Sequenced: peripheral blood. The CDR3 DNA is TGCGCCAGCAGCCAAGAGCCCAGGGGCCACGAGCAGTACTTC. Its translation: CASSQEPRGHEQYF.